A single sample is the source of the 9 T cell receptor beta chains below, sequenced in a study of cytomegalovirus exposure and HLA in healthy donors. PCR was performed using 60 Vbeta and 13 Jbeta primers. Produced via immunoSEQ multiplex PCR; TCRdb's table is partial and in-frame only. The sample has tens of thousands of clones, around 78% seen once; the top ten hold less than 4.5%. The sequenced material came from PBMCs. Receptors were obtained from a man aged 40-55 years in good health and CMV-seronegative.

The rearrangement joins TRBV28 to TRBJ2-7; maybe TRBD2 (5 bases). There are 16 residues in the CDR3. Germline V gives CDR1 MDHEN, CDR2 SYDVKM. Trimming removed 3 bases at V and 3 bases at J, with 18 bases between. The CDR3 reads CASSLALDLSFYEQYF. The CDR3 nucleotides read TGTGCCAGCAGTTTGGCACTGGACTTGTCATTCTACGAGCAGTACTTC.

This chain joins TRBV10-3 and TRBJ1-1, with D unresolved. Germline CDR1 reads ENHRY; CDR2 reads SYGVKD. V was trimmed by 1 base and J by 3 bases, leaving 15 bases between them. CDR3 length: 16 amino acids. In DNA, the CDR3 is TGTGCCATCAGTGAGTTTGGGCTCGGGGTTGACACTGAAGCTTTCTTT. It is translated as CAISEFGLGVDTEAFF.

This chain connects TRBV28 to TRBJ1-2; D is undetermined. Trimming removed 3 bases at V and 1 base at J, with 15 bases between. This CDR3 has 16 residues. From germline, CDR1 is MDHEN and CDR2 SYDVKM. In nucleotides, the CDR3 is TGTGCCAGCAGTTTTTTGAGTGGGCAGTTTAACTATGGCTACACCTTC. Protein sequence: CASSFLSGQFNYGYTF.

The J gene is TRBJ2-7, the V gene TRBV28; 8 positions agree with TRBD1. Germline V gives CDR1 MDHEN, CDR2 SYDVKM. CDR3 size: 14 residues. The V segment lost 7 bases and the J segment 7 bases; nucleotides outside the gene matches: 12. The CDR3 is CASKEEQGAREQYF. The CDR3 DNA reads TGTGCCAGCAAGGAAGAGCAGGGGGCGCGGGAGCAGTACTTC.

The genes are TRBV7-8 and TRBJ1-4; D unresolved. Trimming took off 5 bases at V and 5 bases at J, with 18 bases between the two ends. CDR3 length: 16 residues. Germline CDR1 is SGHVS and CDR2 is FQNEAQ. Written as DNA, the CDR3 is TGTGCCAGCAGCCCGAATCGGGGTAGGGAAAATGAAAAACTGTTTTTT. It specifies CASSPNRGRENEKLFF.

This clone appeared a few times. This chain joins TRBV19 and TRBJ2-4; TRBD1 is a possible D gene (5 bases). Trimming shortened V by 3 bases and J by 9 bases, and 21 bases separated the two germline ends. Germline V CDR1 and CDR2: LNHDA, SQIVND (reference sequence). This CDR3 is built from 16 residues. CDR3 amino acids: CASSILGVSGQGIQYF. As DNA, the CDR3 is TGTGCCAGTAGTATTTTAGGGGTTTCGGGTCAGGGCATTCAGTACTTC.

The V and J genes are TRBV2 and TRBJ2-5, with 14 bases identical to TRBD2. Trimming at V came to 4 bases and at J to 7 bases, leaving 5 bases not matched to a gene. The CDR3 sequence is 15 residues long. Germline V gene lookup returns CDR1 SNHLY and CDR2 FYNNEI. This CDR3 reads CASSGTSGRRGTQYF. The CDR3 DNA reads as TGTGCCAGCAGTGGGACTAGCGGGAGGCGGGGGACCCAGTACTTC. Variable domain in full (rest from reference TRBV2 and TRBJ2-5): EPEVTQTPSHQVTQMGQEVILRCVPISNHLYFYWYRQILGQKVEFLVSFYNNEISEKSEIFDDQFSVERPDGSNFTLKIRSTKLEDSAMYFCASSGTSGRRGTQYFGPGTRLLVL.

The chain uses TRBV15 and TRBJ2-1, with 7 bases that match TRBD1. Germline V gives CDR1 LNHNV, CDR2 YYDKDF (reference sequence). J lost 4 bases, V lost 1 base, and 1 base had no gene match. The CDR3 loop spans 14 amino acids. The CDR3 DNA reads TGTGCCACCAGCAGAGGGACAGGTTACAATGAGCAGTTCTTC. It specifies CATSRGTGYNEQFF.

V is TRBV18 and J is TRBJ2-1, with D possibly being TRBD1 (6 bases). Trimming removed 4 bases at V and 6 bases at J, with 13 bases between. This CDR3 has 14 amino acids. The germline V gene has CDR1 KGHSH and CDR2 LQKENI. The CDR3 nucleotides are TGTGCCAGCTCACTCGGGACACCACCCAATGAGCAGTTCTTC. Its translation is CASSLGTPPNEQFF.